Described below is a single T cell receptor beta chain sequence and its context. The data were obtained in a study of Ad26.COV2.S vaccination and SARS-CoV-2 variants. Study as a whole: Of the COV1001 trial arms, the Ad26.COV2.S arm included the donor. Ad26.COV2.S given intramuscularly, once or twice 56 days apart.

Assay: immunoSEQ multiplex PCR; the TCRdb copy retains only in-frame clones and omits some. The data contain 350,000 to 450,000 clones, roughly 81% of them singletons. Described treatment: around 19 received Ad26.COV2.S at low or high dose, single or two shots; roughly 5 received placebo; per-sample allocation not given. It was on day 63 after the first vaccine or placebo injection that samples were taken. At a Boston site, the person donating was an adult of 18-55 years. This vaccine is an Ad26 vector that expresses the Wuhan-strain SARS-CoV-2 spike. CDR1 and CDR2 from the germline V gene are SGHVS and FNYEAQ. The CDR3 runs 17 residues. The V end lost 6 bases, the J end lost 0 bases, and 17 bases lay between the germline ends.

The chain combines TRBV7-6 with TRBJ2-2; D is unclear. This TCR derives from a person between 18 and 59 years old who received the Ad26.COV2.S COVID-19 vaccine or a placebo. The sequencing here drew on peripheral blood, taken in a trial of Ad26.COV2.S vaccine versus placebo. CDR3 loop: CASSLILRTANTGELFF. The CDR3 region has the DNA TGTGCCAGCAGTTTAATCCTACGGACCGCGAACACCGGGGAGCTGTTTTTT.